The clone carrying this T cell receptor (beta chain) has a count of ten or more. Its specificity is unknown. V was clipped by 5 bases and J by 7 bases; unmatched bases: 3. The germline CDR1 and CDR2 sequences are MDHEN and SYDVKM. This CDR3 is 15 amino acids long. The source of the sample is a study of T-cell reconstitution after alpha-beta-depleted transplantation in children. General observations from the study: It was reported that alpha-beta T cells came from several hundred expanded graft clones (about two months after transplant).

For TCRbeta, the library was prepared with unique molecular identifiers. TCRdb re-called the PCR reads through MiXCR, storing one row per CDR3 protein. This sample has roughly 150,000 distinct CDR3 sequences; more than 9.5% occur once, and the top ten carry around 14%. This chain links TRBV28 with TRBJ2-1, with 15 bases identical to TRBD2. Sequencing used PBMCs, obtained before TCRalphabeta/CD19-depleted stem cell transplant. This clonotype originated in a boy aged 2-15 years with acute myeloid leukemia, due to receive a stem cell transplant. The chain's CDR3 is CASSPGLAGGNEQFF. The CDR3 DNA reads TGTGCCAGCAGTCCGGGACTAGCGGGAGGAAATGAGCAGTTCTTC.